This TCR beta chain was identified during a study of control samples from healthy donors and cancer patients. This CDR3 is 13 amino acids long. V was pared by 0 bases and J by 5 bases, with 6 bases between. CDR1 is SGHRS, CDR2 YFSETQ, per germline. A single count supports this clone. Sequenced by immunoSEQ multiplex PCR; TCRdb stores in-frame clones only, minus some. This table holds 230,000 or so clones, over 90% found once. This receptor was obtained from a man aged 45 to 65 in good health. The chain couples TRBV5-1 to TRBJ2-1; no definite D call. Sequencing was carried out using blood. DNA for the CDR3: TGCGCCAGCAGCTTGGCACAGAACAATGAGCAGTTCTTC. Translated, it gives CASSLAQNNEQFF.